The 23 T cell receptor beta chains below were found in one sample sequenced in a study of STAT5B mutations in CD4+ large granular lymphocyte leukemia. Generated by immunoSEQ multiplex PCR, the TCRdb table keeps only in-frame clones and is missing some. The sample has 30,000 or so clones; roughly nine tenths are singletons. Sequencing input: CD4+ T cells from blood buffy coats. Receptors were obtained from a human donor in good health.

The V gene is TRBV11-3, the J gene TRBJ2-3; D remains ambiguous. The germline CDR1 and CDR2 sequences are SGHNT and YENEEA. The CDR3 is made up of 15 amino acids. The V end was cut by 1 base, the J end by 2 bases, with 10 bases between. CDR3 sequence: CASSLGILSTDTQYF. CDR3 DNA: TGTGCCAGCAGCTTAGGTATCCTCTCCACAGATACGCAGTATTTT.

The chain carries TRBV19 and TRBJ1-2; TRBD1 matches 9 bases. The CDR3 totals 16 residues. V dropped 5 bases and J dropped 2; count of bases not matched to a gene: 9. CDR1 and CDR2 (germline): LNHDA, SQIVND (reference sequence). CDR3 in DNA: TGTGCCAGTAGTGTCAAACCGGGACAGGGAAACTATGGCTACACCTTC. This gives the protein CASSVKPGQGNYGYTF.

V usage is TRBV5-1 and J usage is TRBJ2-7; 10 bases agree with TRBD2. The ends lost 4 bases at V and 4 bases at J; junction bases unmatched: 5. The germline V gene has CDR1 SGHRS and CDR2 YFSETQ. CDR3 length: 14 amino acids. The CDR3 nucleotides read TGCGCCAGCAGCCCCCTAGCGGGAGATTACGAGCAGTACTTC. It translates to CASSPLAGDYEQYF.

This clone was observed a handful of times. The rearrangement links TRBV12-5 to TRBJ2-7; either TRBD1 or TRBD2 may fit D (5 bases each). Germline V gene lookup returns CDR1 LGHNT and CDR2 FRNRAP. The CDR3 consists of 18 residues. V shed 0 bases and J shed 4 bases, with 22 bases lying between them. DNA of the CDR3: TGTGCTAGTGGTTTGGTACTCGGGGCCTTCGCGGAGAGATACGAGCAGTACTTC. Encoded protein: CASGLVLGAFAERYEQYF.

This clone has a single count. The J gene is TRBJ2-2, the V gene TRBV2, with TRBD1 identical over 8 bases. The V and J ends lost 6 bases and 6 bases, in that order; junction bases with no gene match: 3. The germline V gene encodes CDR1 SNHLY and CDR2 FYNNEI. The CDR3 covers 13 residues. CDR3 sequence: CASRLQGAGELFF. The DNA for the CDR3 is TGTGCCAGCAGATTACAGGGGGCCGGGGAGCTGTTTTTT.

CDR3 loop: CAWSSGGGQETQYF. Here the CDR3 DNA reads TGTGCCTGGAGTAGTGGGGGAGGGCAAGAGACCCAGTACTTC. This chain uses TRBV30 with TRBJ2-5; 7 bases fit TRBD2. V gave up 2 bases and J gave up 2 bases; unmatched junction bases: 5. This CDR3 region has 14 residues. Per germline, CDR1 GTSNPN and CDR2 SVGIG (reference sequence).

The chain's CDR3 is CASSEGQGVNQPQHF. In nucleotides, the CDR3 is TGTGCCAGCAGTGAGGGACAGGGGGTCAATCAGCCCCAGCATTTT. This chain connects TRBV6-1 to TRBJ1-5; TRBD1 aligns across 11 bases. CDR1 and CDR2 (germline): MNHNS, SASEGT. V lost 3 bases, J lost 3 bases, and 1 base stayed unmatched. CDR3 length equals 15 residues.

For the CDR3, the DNA is TGTGCCAGCAGCGGGACCGGTGGAATTTTCTTT. As protein: CASSGTGGIFF. The chain is built from TRBV28 and TRBJ1-1, with D maybe TRBD1 (5 bases). Germline CDR1 is MDHEN and CDR2 is SYDVKM. The CDR3 has 11 amino acids. Trimming cost V 6 bases and J 13 bases, with 15 bases left between them.

A single count supports this clone. The chain couples TRBV10-1 to TRBJ2-5; TRBD2 matches 10 bases. The J call may be in error: the DNA end matches TRBJ2-7 better. CDR3 size: 17 residues. Germline assignment: CDR1 WNHNN and CDR2 SYGVQD (reference sequence). The CDR3 reads CASSDLGLLAGGYEQYF. The CDR3 DNA is TGCGCCAGCAGTGATTTGGGCCTTTTAGCGGGAGGCTACGAGCAGTACTTC.

This clone was observed once. This chain connects TRBV4-1 to TRBJ2-5; perhaps D is TRBD1 or TRBD2 (5 bases each). This CDR3 is 14 amino acids long. Looked up from germline, CDR1 is MGHRA and CDR2 is YSYEKL. Trimming left V 2 bases short and J 7 bases short, with 14 bases between. The CDR3 here is CASSQWGPSATQYF. CDR3 coding DNA: TGCGCCAGCAGCCAATGGGGACCATCCGCGACCCAGTACTTC.

This clone was detected a few times. J is TRBJ1-5 and V is TRBV6-1; unclear D gene. Trimming left V 10 bases short and J 1 base short, with 8 bases between. CDR3 length: 12 residues. Germline CDR1 MNHNS, CDR2 SASEGT. In DNA form, the CDR3 reads TGTGCCACTACGGGGAGCAATCAGCCCCAGCATTTT. It encodes CATTGSNQPQHF.

The chain employs TRBV7-2 and TRBJ1-3; 12 nucleotides align to TRBD1. The CDR3 runs to 18 residues. Germline V CDR1 and CDR2: SGHTA, FQGNSA. V shed 5 bases and J 4 bases; nucleotides not matched to a gene: 12. CDR3: CASSPGTGGNRRGNTIYF. The CDR3 DNA reads as TGTGCCAGCAGCCCTGGGACAGGGGGCAATAGAAGGGGAAACACCATATATTTT.

This chain uses TRBV28 with TRBJ2-1, with 10 bases aligning to TRBD1. The CDR3 has 15 residues. The trim removed 6 bases at V and 10 bases at J, leaving 12 bases unmatched. From germline, CDR1 is MDHEN and CDR2 SYDVKM. As DNA, the CDR3 is TGTGCCAGCAGCCAACCCGGGACAGGGGAGGGGGAGCAGTTCTTC. Its protein product is CASSQPGTGEGEQFF.

This clone was counted once. The V gene is TRBV11-2, the J gene TRBJ2-5, with D perhaps TRBD1 (6 bases). This CDR3 is 14 amino acids long. The germline gives CDR1 SGHAT, CDR2 FQNNGV. V was cut by 5 bases and J by 1 base, with 11 bases left in between. The CDR3 nucleotides read TGTGCCAGCAGCCCTACAGGGACCCAAGAGACCCAGTACTTC. Its protein is CASSPTGTQETQYF.

This chain links TRBV5-1 with TRBJ2-1; TRBD2 matches 8 bases. Germline CDR1 reads SGHRS; CDR2 reads YFSETQ. The V gene end was trimmed by 0 bases and the J gene end by 5 bases; junction bases not matched to a gene: 4. This CDR3 spans 15 amino acids. This CDR3 reads CASSLGLATNNEQFF. The DNA of the CDR3 is TGCGCCAGCAGCTTGGGACTAGCGACCAACAATGAGCAGTTCTTC.

The genes are TRBV27 and TRBJ2-2, with TRBD2 matching over 7 bases. After removal of 1 base from V and 2 bases from J, the junction contained 7 bases not matched to a gene. CDR1 and CDR2 from the germline V gene are MNHEY and SMNVEV (reference sequence). CDR3 length equals 17 residues. CDR3: CASSLLGLAENTGELFF. Written as DNA, the CDR3 is TGTGCCAGCAGTTTATTGGGGCTAGCGGAAAACACCGGGGAGCTGTTTTTT.

The CDR3 protein is CAWSDRGRNTEAFF. As DNA, the CDR3 is TGTGCCTGGAGTGACAGGGGCCGGAACACTGAAGCTTTCTTT. The chain has TRBV30 and TRBJ1-1, with TRBD1 matching 7 bases. J lost 1 base, V lost 1 base, and 3 bases had no gene match. The CDR3 extends over 14 amino acids. Germline CDR1 is GTSNPN and CDR2 is SVGIG (reference sequence).

The chain joins TRBV2 to TRBJ2-3; TRBD2 is a possible D gene (5 bases). The CDR3 length is 16 residues. The V and J ends lost 7 bases and 0 bases respectively, with 17 bases between them. Germline CDR1 SNHLY, CDR2 FYNNEI. The DNA for the CDR3 is TGTGCCAGCACTCCTAGAAGCGGAGTGAGCACAGATACGCAGTATTTT. It is translated as CASTPRSGVSTDTQYF.

The chain is built from TRBV29-1 and TRBJ2-3, with 8 bases identical to TRBD2. The length of the CDR3 is 13 residues. J lost 4 bases, V lost 7 bases, and 7 bases had no gene match. Germline-derived CDR1 and CDR2 are SQVTM and ANQGSEA. CDR3 DNA: TGCAGCGGGCGAAGCGGGAGCGCAGATACGCAGTATTTT. Protein product: CSGRSGSADTQYF.

This chain links TRBV18 with TRBJ2-7; no definite D call. V lost 3 bases and J lost 4, with 13 bases in between. CDR1 and CDR2 from the germline V gene are KGHSH and LQKENI. The CDR3 extends over 14 amino acids. CDR3 in amino acids: CASSPVATQYEQYF. The CDR3 DNA sequence: TGTGCCAGCTCACCCGTTGCGACCCAATACGAGCAGTACTTC. Drawing the rest from reference TRBV18 and TRBJ2-7, the complete variable domain is NAGVMQNPRHLVRRRGQEARLRCSPMKGHSHVYWYRQLPEEGLKFMVYLQKENIIDESGMPKERFSAEFPKEGPSILRIQQVVRGDSAAYFCASSPVATQYEQYFGPGTRLTVT.

The chain employs TRBV18 and TRBJ2-7, with a tentative D call TRBD2 (6 bases). Trimming shortened V by 3 bases and J by 2 bases, and 14 bases separated the two germline ends. CDR1 and CDR2 from the germline V gene are KGHSH and LQKENI. This CDR3 has 15 residues. CDR3 amino acids: CASSPSGTDAYEQYF. The DNA of the CDR3 is TGTGCCAGCTCACCGTCCGGGACTGACGCCTACGAGCAGTACTTC. The variable domain in full, completed from reference TRBV18 and TRBJ2-7, reads NAGVMQNPRHLVRRRGQEARLRCSPMKGHSHVYWYRQLPEEGLKFMVYLQKENIIDESGMPKERFSAEFPKEGPSILRIQQVVRGDSAAYFCASSPSGTDAYEQYFGPGTRLTVT.

The chain joins TRBV28 to TRBJ2-3; 11 bases align to TRBD2. CDR1 is MDHEN and CDR2 is SYDVKM in the germline V gene. The length of the CDR3 is 16 residues. V shed 1 base, J shed 3 bases, and the junction held 3 bases outside the gene matches. The CDR3 loop is CASSLSGLAGTDTQYF. CDR3 DNA sequence: TGTGCCAGCAGTTTATCTGGACTAGCGGGTACAGATACGCAGTATTTT.

The chain links TRBV6-4 to TRBJ2-3; 7 positions agree with TRBD2. J was trimmed by 1 base and V by 5 bases; bases with no gene match: 6. The CDR3 has 15 residues. Per germline, CDR1 MRHNA and CDR2 SNTAGT. The CDR3 sequence is CASSLERDRTDTQYF. In DNA form, the CDR3 reads TGTGCCAGCAGTTTGGAGCGGGACCGCACAGATACGCAGTATTTT.